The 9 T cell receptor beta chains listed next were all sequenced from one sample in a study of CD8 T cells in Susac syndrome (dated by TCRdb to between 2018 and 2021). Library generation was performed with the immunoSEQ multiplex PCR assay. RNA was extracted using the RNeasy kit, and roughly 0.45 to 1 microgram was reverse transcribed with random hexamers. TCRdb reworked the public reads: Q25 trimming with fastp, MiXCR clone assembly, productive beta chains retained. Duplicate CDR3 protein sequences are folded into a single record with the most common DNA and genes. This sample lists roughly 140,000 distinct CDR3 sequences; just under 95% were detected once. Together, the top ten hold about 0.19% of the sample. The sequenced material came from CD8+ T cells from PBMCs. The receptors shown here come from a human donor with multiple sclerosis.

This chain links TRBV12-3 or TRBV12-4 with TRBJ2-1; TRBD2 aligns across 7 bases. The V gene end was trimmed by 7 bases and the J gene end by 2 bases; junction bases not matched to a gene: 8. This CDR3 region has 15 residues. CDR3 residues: CASNSGGGPYNEQFF. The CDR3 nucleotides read TGTGCCAGCAATTCCGGCGGGGGTCCCTACAATGAGCAGTTCTTC.

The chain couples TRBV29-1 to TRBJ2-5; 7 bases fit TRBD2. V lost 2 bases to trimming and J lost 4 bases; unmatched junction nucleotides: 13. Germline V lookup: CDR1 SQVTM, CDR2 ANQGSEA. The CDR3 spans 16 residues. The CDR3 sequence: CSVEKGISGRSETQYF. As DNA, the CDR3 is TGCAGCGTTGAAAAAGGGATTAGCGGGCGTTCAGAGACCCAGTACTTC.

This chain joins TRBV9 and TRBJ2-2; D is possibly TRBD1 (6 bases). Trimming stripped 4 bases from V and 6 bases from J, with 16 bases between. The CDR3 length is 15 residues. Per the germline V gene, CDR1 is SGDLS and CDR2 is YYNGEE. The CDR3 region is CASSFRDKSPGELFF. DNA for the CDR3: TGTGCCAGCAGCTTCCGGGACAAAAGCCCCGGGGAGCTGTTTTTT.

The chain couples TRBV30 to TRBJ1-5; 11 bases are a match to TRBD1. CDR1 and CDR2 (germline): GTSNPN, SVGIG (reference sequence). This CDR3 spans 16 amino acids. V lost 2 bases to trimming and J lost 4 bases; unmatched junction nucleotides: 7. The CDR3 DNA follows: TGTGCCTGGAGTACCTATGGACAGGGGGCGAATCAGCCCCAGCATTTT. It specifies CAWSTYGQGANQPQHF.

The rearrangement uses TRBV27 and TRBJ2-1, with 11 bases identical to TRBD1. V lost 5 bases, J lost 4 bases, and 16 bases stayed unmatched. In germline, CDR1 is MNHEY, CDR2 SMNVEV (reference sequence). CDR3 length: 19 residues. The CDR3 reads CASSRRWKWDRGIYNEQFF. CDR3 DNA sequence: TGTGCCAGCAGTCGGCGGTGGAAGTGGGACAGGGGGATTTACAATGAGCAGTTCTTC.

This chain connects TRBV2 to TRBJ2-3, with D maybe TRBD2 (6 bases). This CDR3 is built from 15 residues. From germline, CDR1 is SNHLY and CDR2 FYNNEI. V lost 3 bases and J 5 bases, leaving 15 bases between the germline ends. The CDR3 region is CASSDRPRRVDTQYF. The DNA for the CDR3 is TGTGCCAGCAGTGACAGGCCCCGGAGGGTAGATACGCAGTATTTT. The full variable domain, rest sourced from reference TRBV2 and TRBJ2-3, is EPEVTQTPSHQVTQMGQEVILRCVPISNHLYFYWYRQILGQKVEFLVSFYNNEISEKSEIFDDQFSVERPDGSNFTLKIRSTKLEDSAMYFCASSDRPRRVDTQYFGPGTRLTVL.

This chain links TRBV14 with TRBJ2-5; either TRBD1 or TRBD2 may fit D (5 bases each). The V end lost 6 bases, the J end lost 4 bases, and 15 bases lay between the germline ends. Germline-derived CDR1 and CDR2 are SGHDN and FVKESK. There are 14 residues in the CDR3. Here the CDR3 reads CASSLRGGRETQYF. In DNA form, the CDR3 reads TGTGCCAGCAGTTTGAGGGGCGGCAGAGAGACCCAGTACTTC.

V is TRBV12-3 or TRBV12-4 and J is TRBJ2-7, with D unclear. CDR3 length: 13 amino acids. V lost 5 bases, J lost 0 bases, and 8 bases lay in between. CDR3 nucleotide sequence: TGTGCCAGCAGTCAACCAAGCTCCTACGAGCAGTACTTC. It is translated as CASSQPSSYEQYF.

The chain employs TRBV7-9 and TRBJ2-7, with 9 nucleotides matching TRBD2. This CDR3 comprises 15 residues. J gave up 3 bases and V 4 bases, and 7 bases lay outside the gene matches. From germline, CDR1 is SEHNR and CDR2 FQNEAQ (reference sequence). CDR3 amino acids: CASSSSSGGHYEQYF. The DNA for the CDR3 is TGTGCCAGCAGCTCCTCCAGCGGGGGGCACTACGAGCAGTACTTC.